These 9 T cell receptor beta chains were sequenced from one sample in a study of blood T cell repertoires in COVID-19. The data were produced by immunoSEQ multiplex PCR, yet TCRdb's version contains in-frame clones alone and is incomplete. The sample includes roughly 200,000 clones, around 84% seen only once; the top ten take 15% to 20%. The sequencing input was PBMCs or T cells enriched from blood (not recorded which). These TCRs come from a man aged 40-49 years who had recovered from COVID-19.

V usage is TRBV11-2 and J usage is TRBJ2-7; 12 bases agree with TRBD2. V lost 6 bases, J lost 3 bases, and 3 bases stayed unmatched. The germline CDR1 and CDR2 sequences are SGHAT and FQNNGV. This CDR3 is built from 14 residues. DNA of the CDR3: TGTGCCAGCAGTTTGACTAGCGGGAGCTACGAGCAGTACTTC. This codes for CASSLTSGSYEQYF.

This chain joins TRBV5-1 and TRBJ1-2; D not certain. This CDR3 is 14 amino acids long. The germline gives CDR1 SGHRS, CDR2 YFSETQ. Trimming took 5 bases from V and 4 from J, leaving 15 bases between them. The chain's CDR3 is CASSSEAALYGYTF. Written as DNA, the CDR3 is TGCGCCAGCAGTTCGGAGGCGGCTCTCTATGGCTACACCTTC. The full variable domain, rest sourced from reference TRBV5-1 and TRBJ1-2, is KAGVTQTPRYLIKTRGQQVTLSCSPISGHRSVSWYQQTPGQGLQFLFEYFSETQRNKGNFPGRFSGRQFSNSRSEMNVSTLELGDSALYLCASSSEAALYGYTFGSGTRLTVV.

The rearrangement joins TRBV6-5 to TRBJ1-2, with 9 bases fitting TRBD1. V was clipped by 4 bases and J by 7 bases; unmatched bases: 10. The germline V gene encodes CDR1 MNHEY and CDR2 SVGAGI. This CDR3 contains 15 residues. CDR3 nucleotides: TGTGCCAGCAGTTCCCGGACAGGGGCCTTTGGTGGCTACACCTTC. Translated, it gives CASSSRTGAFGGYTF.

The chain carries TRBV6-5 and TRBJ1-3, with D perhaps matching TRBD1 (5 bases). Trimming pared 7 bases from V and 0 bases from J, leaving 13 bases between. The CDR3 runs to 15 residues. CDR1 MNHEY and CDR2 SVGAGI come from the germline V gene. CDR3 residues: CASTPGGGSGNTIYF. The DNA of the CDR3 is TGTGCCAGCACCCCGGGGGGGGGCTCTGGAAACACCATATATTTT.

The chain joins TRBV4-1 to TRBJ2-1; no definite D call. The germline V gene has CDR1 MGHRA and CDR2 YSYEKL. V dropped 0 bases and J dropped 7 bases, with 22 bases sitting between them. The CDR3 runs 18 residues. The CDR3 coding sequence is TGCGCCAGCAGCCAAGATCACGTCGGGTTAGGAGCGAGGAATGAGCAGTTCTTC. Translated, it gives CASSQDHVGLGARNEQFF.

This clone was recorded a few times. This chain joins TRBV27 and TRBJ1-6; D perhaps matches TRBD1 (6 bases). The length of the CDR3 is 16 residues. Trimming removed 6 bases from V and 7 bases from J, with 19 bases in between. CDR1 and CDR2 (germline): MNHEY, SMNVEV (reference sequence). The CDR3 region has the DNA TGTGCCAGCAGATCCGCCACGACAGGCAGAAATTCACCCCTCCACTTT. It translates to CASRSATTGRNSPLHF.

This clone has a count of ten or more. The chain employs TRBV7-9 and TRBJ2-1; 7 bases are shared with TRBD2. The junction had 6 bases not matched to a gene; V was cut back by 4 bases and J by 6 bases. This CDR3 is built from 14 residues. In germline, CDR1 is SEHNR, CDR2 FQNEAQ (reference sequence). Here the CDR3 reads CASSSPGLPNEQFF. The CDR3 DNA reads as TGTGCCAGCAGCTCACCGGGACTACCCAATGAGCAGTTCTTC.

Points on this clone: This sequence is one base from a far larger clone and is likely a read error. The chain recombines TRBV7-2 with TRBJ2-3, with TRBD2 matching over 12 bases. CDR1 and CDR2 (germline): SGHTA, FQGNSA. The CDR3 consists of 15 residues. Trimming took 5 bases from V and 4 from J; bases not matched to a gene: 4. CDR3 sequence: CASSLTSGSADTQYF. DNA of the CDR3: TGTGCCAGCAGCCTGACTAGCGGGAGCGCAGATACGCAGTATTTT.

The rearrangement joins TRBV5-6 to TRBJ2-7; 7 bases line up with TRBD1. CDR1 SGHDT and CDR2 YYEEEE come from the germline V gene. The J segment lost 6 bases and the V segment lost 4 bases, leaving 4 bases of the junction unmatched. The CDR3 is made up of 12 amino acids. This CDR3 reads CASSPYRGEQYF. As DNA, the CDR3 is TGTGCCAGCAGCCCCTACAGGGGCGAGCAGTACTTC. Looking up the rest from reference TRBV5-6 and TRBJ2-7 gives the full variable domain: DAGVTQSPTHLIKTRGQQVTLRCSPKSGHDTVSWYQQALGQGPQFIFQYYEEEERQRGNFPDRFSGHQFPNYSSELNVNALLLGDSALYLCASSPYRGEQYFGPGTRLTVT.